This note documents a single T cell receptor beta chain sequence. The antigen it binds to is not known. The input lacks base qualities; no much larger clone sits a single base away. The library was prepared using the immunoSEQ multiplex PCR assay. Deep sequencing of rearranged TCR beta loci, alongside multiparametric flow cytometry, was used to profile T cell repertoires. TCRdb mirrors the immuneACCESS table, restricted to in-frame sequences. Some clones are absent from its copies; in checked studies, under half trace to an unresolved V gene, and the reason for the others is unknown. The sample yields around 29,000 clones; around 82% were counted once. Of the sample, approximately 14% is held by the ten largest clones. This entry belongs to a study of lymphopenia after photon versus proton radiotherapy (dated by TCRdb to between 2018 and 2021). General notes on the study: Photon and proton radiation therapy were compared by the study for their immunological effects in patients with gastrointestinal tumors who developed high-grade lymphopenia. The 20 or so patients in the cohort had gastrointestinal tumors, were treated with either photon or proton therapy, and subsequently developed lymphopenia. The goal of the study was to describe how the two radiation modalities differ in their effects on the immune system.

The research as a whole found: Across the cohort, a larger post-nadir drop in TCR diversity was inversely correlated with overall survival time among patients who died. After the lymphocyte count nadir, repertoires from photon-treated patients showed oligoclonal expansion, particularly of CD8+ Temra cells, and this expansion drove the decline in diversity. The authors looked at the survival association only in patients who died, and they framed better survival with proton therapy as a possibility rather than a demonstrated result. During treatment, patients who received proton therapy stayed relatively stable, whereas patients who received photon therapy lost naive T cells and TCR diversity and gained effector/memory populations.

CDR3 length: 10 amino acids, cysteine to phenylalanine. Only CDR3 DNA remains: 30 bases, in frame from the first base. The germline V gene yields SNHLY for CDR1 and FYNNEI for CDR2. The junction carries 10 bases between V and J, which are trimmed by 5 bases and 14 bases respectively. This clonotype was obtained from a woman aged 70-85 years with pancreatic cancer. The chain joins TRBV2 to TRBJ2-4; the D gene cannot be resolved reliably. Sequencing was performed on peripheral blood, taken from a patient treated with proton-based radiotherapy. The DNA reads TGTGCCAGCAGTAACCGGGTGAAGTACTTC. Protein translation: CASSNRVKYF.